Following are 29 T cell receptor beta chains from one sample sequenced in a study of blood T cell repertoires in COVID-19. Method: immunoSEQ multiplex PCR; TCRdb's copy keeps in-frame clones and lacks some. The table lists roughly 76,000 clones, about four fifths of them singletons, with around a third in the top ten. Sequencing was done on a sample of peripheral blood. The receptor source for this set is a woman between 70 and 85 years old with acute or convalescent COVID-19.

This clone was observed a few times. V gene TRBV6-1 combines with J gene TRBJ1-4; D unresolved. The germline V and J ends were trimmed by 2 bases and 0 bases, with 10 bases remaining between them. Per germline, CDR1 MNHNS and CDR2 SASEGT. The CDR3 extends over 16 amino acids. CDR3: CASSERGGATNEKLFF. In DNA form, the CDR3 reads TGTGCCAGCAGTGAAAGAGGTGGTGCAACTAATGAAAAACTGTTTTTT.

V gene TRBV12-3 or TRBV12-4 combines with J gene TRBJ2-7; D gene ambiguous. The V and J ends lost 4 bases and 6 bases respectively, with 7 bases between them. This CDR3 contains 11 residues. This CDR3 is CASSSLLEQYF. The CDR3 DNA is TGTGCCAGCAGTTCCCTCCTCGAGCAGTACTTC.

J is TRBJ2-2 and V is TRBV15; D is undetermined. In germline, CDR1 is LNHNV, CDR2 YYDKDF (reference sequence). The CDR3 is 15 amino acids. Trimming cost V 0 bases and J 1 base, with 6 bases left between them. This chain's CDR3 is CATSRDRLNTGELFF. CDR3 nucleotide sequence: TGTGCCACCAGCAGAGATCGGTTGAACACCGGGGAGCTGTTTTTT. The complete variable domain, with remaining parts taken from reference TRBV15 and TRBJ2-2, reads DAMVIQNPRYQVTQFGKPVTLSCSQTLNHNVMYWYQQKSSQAPKLLFHYYDKDFNNEADTPDNFQSRRPNTSFCFLDIRSPGLGDTAMYLCATSRDRLNTGELFFGEGSRLTVL.

The chain recombines TRBV20-1 with TRBJ2-7; 11 bases align to TRBD2. The J segment lost 3 bases and the V segment lost 3 bases, leaving 7 bases of the junction unmatched. CDR3 length equals 15 residues. Germline assignment: CDR1 DFQATT and CDR2 SNEGSKA (reference sequence). The CDR3 bases are TGCAGTGCTAGTCGTGGGACTAGCGGCAACTACGAGCAGTACTTC. Translation: CSASRGTSGNYEQYF.

The chain is built from TRBV18 and TRBJ2-5, with D possibly being TRBD2 (6 bases). The V gene lost 5 bases and the J gene lost 5 bases, with 21 bases spanning the gap. Germline V gives CDR1 KGHSH, CDR2 LQKENI. This CDR3 is built from 16 residues. Here the CDR3 DNA reads TGTGCCAGCTCATCGGGAGTGACCCTGGGTGGGGAGACCCAGTACTTC. Its protein is CASSSGVTLGGETQYF.

The rearrangement joins TRBV6-6 to TRBJ2-3; 9 bases are a match to TRBD1. J was trimmed by 4 bases and V by 5 bases; bases with no gene match: 10. Germline V gene lookup returns CDR1 MNHNY and CDR2 SVGAGI (reference sequence). There are 16 residues in the CDR3. The CDR3 region has the DNA TGTGCCAGCAGTCCCAACGACAGGGGGAATGCAGATACGCAGTATTTT. It is translated as CASSPNDRGNADTQYF.

V gene TRBV30 combines with J gene TRBJ2-3; 7 nucleotides agree with TRBD1. This CDR3 comprises 13 residues. Germline-derived CDR1 and CDR2 are GTSNPN and SVGIG (reference sequence). J was trimmed by 1 base and V by 3 bases; bases with no gene match: 1. In DNA, the CDR3 is TGTGCCTGGAGGAGGGGGCGCACAGATACGCAGTATTTT. As protein: CAWRRGRTDTQYF.

The V call is TRBV5-4, the J call TRBJ2-5, with D uncertain. Germline V gives CDR1 SGHNT, CDR2 YYREEE (reference sequence). This CDR3 region has 14 residues. V was shortened by 0 bases and J by 2 bases, with 8 bases between the two germline ends. The CDR3 bases are TGTGCCAGCAGCTTGGATGGCACGCAAGAGACCCAGTACTTC. This gives the protein CASSLDGTQETQYF.

The chain is built from TRBV5-4 and TRBJ1-6; D call uncertain. This CDR3 is 14 amino acids long. Germline loops: CDR1 SGHNT, CDR2 YYREEE (reference sequence). CDR3 coding DNA: TGTGCGTTTTCAGAGAGGGACTATAATTCACCCCTCCACTTT. It codes for CAFSERDYNSPLHF.

The genes are TRBV10-2 and TRBJ1-1, with TRBD1 matching 7 bases. Trimming cost V 0 bases and J 4 bases; bases outside gene matches: 5. From germline, CDR1 is WSHSY and CDR2 SAAADI. CDR3 size: 15 residues. The CDR3 region is CASSESRRQGTEAFF. The CDR3 DNA reads TGCGCCAGCAGTGAGTCACGGAGACAGGGCACTGAAGCTTTCTTT.

V usage is TRBV14 and J usage is TRBJ2-5, with a tentative D call TRBD1 (6 bases). There are 17 residues in the CDR3. Germline assignment: CDR1 SGHDN and CDR2 FVKESK. The V end was cut by 1 base, the J end by 0 bases, with 15 bases between. The CDR3 loop reads CASSQARDTGYQETQYF. CDR3 DNA sequence: TGTGCCAGCAGCCAAGCTCGGGACACCGGGTACCAAGAGACCCAGTACTTC.

The chain joins TRBV5-1 to TRBJ1-4; D is perhaps TRBD1 (5 bases). The CDR3 spans 14 residues. The germline V gene encodes CDR1 SGHRS and CDR2 YFSETQ. Trimming pared 6 bases from V and 3 bases from J, leaving 12 bases between. The CDR3 DNA reads as TGCGCCAGCACCAGGGACTCTTCTAATGAAAAACTGTTTTTT. The encoded protein is CASTRDSSNEKLFF.

This rearrangement joins TRBV3-1 (or the pseudogene TRBV3-2) to TRBJ1-3; possibly TRBD1 for D (5 bases). CDR3 length: 16 amino acids. V was trimmed by 0 bases and J by 0 bases, leaving 9 bases between them. CDR1 is LGHDT, CDR2 YNNKEL, per germline (reference sequence). The CDR3 bases are TGTGCCAGCAGCCAAGATTTCGGGGGCTCTGGAAACACCATATATTTT. This encodes CASSQDFGGSGNTIYF.

This chain links TRBV14 with TRBJ1-5, with no clear D. The V end was cut by 0 bases, the J end by 5 bases, with 17 bases between. Germline-derived CDR1 and CDR2 are SGHDN and FVKESK. The CDR3 is 17 residues long. The CDR3 is CASSQDREGTRDQPQHF. As DNA, the CDR3 is TGTGCCAGCAGCCAAGATCGCGAGGGAACTCGGGATCAGCCCCAGCATTTT.

This rearrangement joins TRBV7-9 to TRBJ2-3, with TRBD2 matching over 11 bases. The CDR3 covers 14 residues. Germline CDR1 SEHNR, CDR2 FQNEAQ (reference sequence). Trimming removed 8 bases from V and 1 base from J; junction bases left unmatched: 2. The CDR3 DNA reads as TGTGCCAGCCAACTAGCGGGGGGCACAGATACGCAGTATTTT. Residues: CASQLAGGTDTQYF.

J is TRBJ1-2 and V is TRBV28; possibly TRBD1 for D (6 bases). This CDR3 contains 15 residues. Germline loops: CDR1 MDHEN, CDR2 SYDVKM. V lost 8 bases, J lost 4 bases, and 20 bases lay in between. The CDR3 protein is CASGSNRERAYGYTF. The DNA for the CDR3 is TGTGCCAGCGGTTCGAACAGGGAACGGGCCTATGGCTACACCTTC.

CDR3 bases: TGTGCTAGTGGTTTGGTACTGGGACAGGACACAGATACGCAGTATTTT. This sequence encodes CASGLVLGQDTDTQYF. The gene calls are TRBV12-5 and TRBJ2-3; 8 bases map to TRBD1. J was trimmed by 2 bases and V by 0 bases; bases with no gene match: 4. Germline V gene lookup returns CDR1 LGHNT and CDR2 FRNRAP. This CDR3 is 16 amino acids long.

The chain employs TRBV11-3 and TRBJ2-2, with a tentative D call TRBD2 (6 bases). The ends were cut back, 5 bases at V and 6 bases at J, with 10 bases in the middle. Per the germline V gene, CDR1 is SGHNT and CDR2 is YENEEA. The CDR3 is 13 amino acids. CDR3 DNA sequence: TGTGCCAGCAGCCGGGACTTCTCCGGGGAGCTGTTTTTT. It specifies CASSRDFSGELFF.

V gene TRBV2 combines with J gene TRBJ1-5; no definite D call. V lost 6 bases and J 5 bases, leaving 11 bases between the germline ends. Germline-derived CDR1 and CDR2 are SNHLY and FYNNEI. The CDR3 spans 13 residues. CDR3 sequence (DNA): TGTGCCAGCAGCGTAAACTCCTATCAGCCCCAGCATTTT. It is translated as CASSVNSYQPQHF.

The chain couples TRBV12-5 to TRBJ2-7; D is possibly TRBD2 (5 bases). The V gene's germline CDR1 is LGHNT and CDR2 FRNRAP. The CDR3 has 15 amino acids. Trimming cost V 2 bases and J 2 bases, with 13 bases left between them. For the CDR3, the DNA is TGTGCTAGTGGTTTGTTTCCCGGGAATGCCTACGAGCAGTACTTC. Translation: CASGLFPGNAYEQYF.

The chain has TRBV5-6 and TRBJ2-7; D is unclear. CDR3 length: 17 residues. The germline V gene encodes CDR1 SGHDT and CDR2 YYEEEE. Trimming took 3 bases from V and 1 from J, leaving 20 bases between them. The CDR3 loop reads CASSYLGPGVISYEQYF. The CDR3, as DNA: TGTGCCAGCAGCTATCTTGGGCCCGGCGTAATTTCCTACGAGCAGTACTTC.

The chain uses TRBV19 and TRBJ1-2, with a possible D match to TRBD1 (6 bases). Germline loops: CDR1 LNHDA, CDR2 SQIVND (reference sequence). The CDR3 totals 14 residues. Trimming removed 3 bases from V and 4 bases from J, with 12 bases in between. CDR3 DNA sequence: TGTGCCAGTAGTATCGGACAGACAACCTATGGCTACACCTTC. Protein: CASSIGQTTYGYTF.

This rearrangement joins TRBV30 to TRBJ2-7, with 8 bases fitting TRBD1. The CDR3 has 13 amino acids. J gave up 6 bases and V 2 bases, and 6 bases lay outside the gene matches. Germline CDR1 reads GTSNPN; CDR2 reads SVGIG (reference sequence). This CDR3 is CAWSFQGAGEQYF. Here the CDR3 DNA reads TGTGCCTGGAGTTTTCAGGGGGCGGGCGAGCAGTACTTC.

The CDR3 nucleotides are TGTGCCACCAGCAGAGATCAAAGCGGGACAATCCAAGAGACCCAGTACTTC. Its translation: CATSRDQSGTIQETQYF. This sequence joins TRBV15 and TRBJ2-5; D might be TRBD2 (7 bases). The length of the CDR3 is 17 residues. Trimming pared 0 bases from V and 1 base from J, leaving 15 bases between. Germline values: CDR1 LNHNV, CDR2 YYDKDF (reference sequence). The full variable domain, rest sourced from reference TRBV15 and TRBJ2-5, is DAMVIQNPRYQVTQFGKPVTLSCSQTLNHNVMYWYQQKSSQAPKLLFHYYDKDFNNEADTPDNFQSRRPNTSFCFLDIRSPGLGDTAMYLCATSRDQSGTIQETQYFGPGTRLLVL.

This clone was counted only a few times. V is TRBV2 and J is TRBJ1-4; 7 positions match TRBD1. Germline V gives CDR1 SNHLY, CDR2 FYNNEI. The length of the CDR3 is 14 residues. The V gene end was trimmed by 5 bases and the J gene end by 7 bases; junction bases not matched to a gene: 7. CDR3 loop: CASSHRGLGEKLFF. Here the CDR3 DNA reads TGTGCCAGCAGTCACAGGGGCTTGGGTGAAAAACTGTTTTTT. Combining the CDR3 with reference TRBV2 and TRBJ1-4 gives the whole variable domain EPEVTQTPSHQVTQMGQEVILRCVPISNHLYFYWYRQILGQKVEFLVSFYNNEISEKSEIFDDQFSVERPDGSNFTLKIRSTKLEDSAMYFCASSHRGLGEKLFFGSGTQLSVL.

This clone was counted a single time. The rearrangement links TRBV29-1 to TRBJ1-2; TRBD1 might be the D (6 bases). The CDR3 consists of 12 residues. Germline-derived CDR1 and CDR2 are SQVTM and ANQGSEA. V lost 7 bases, J lost 8 bases, and 17 bases lay in between. The CDR3 is CSARDTLGGYTF. CDR3 sequence (DNA): TGCAGCGCTCGGGACACGCTCGGGGGCTACACCTTC.

This clone was counted a few times. The chain carries TRBV3-1 (or the pseudogene TRBV3-2) and TRBJ1-2; TRBD1 aligns across 9 bases. The CDR3 loop spans 13 amino acids. V lost 4 bases, J lost 12 bases, and 9 bases stayed unmatched. CDR1 and CDR2 (germline): LGHDT, YNNKEL (reference sequence). CDR3 coding DNA: TGTGCCAGCAGCCCCAGGACAGGGGACGGCCACACCTTC. Translating it yields CASSPRTGDGHTF.

The V call is TRBV5-1, the J call TRBJ2-3, with 14 bases that match TRBD2. The CDR3 is made up of 16 amino acids. The V gene end was trimmed by 4 bases and the J gene end by 7 bases; junction bases not matched to a gene: 8. The germline V gene encodes CDR1 SGHRS and CDR2 YFSETQ. CDR3 in DNA: TGCGCCAGCAGCCCAACGACTAGCGGGAGGGTTAATACGCAGTATTTT. It specifies CASSPTTSGRVNTQYF.

This chain links TRBV6-1 with TRBJ1-2; the match to TRBD1 covers 8 bases. J lost 2 bases, V lost 4 bases, and 12 bases had no gene match. The CDR3 has 17 amino acids. Germline lookup yields CDR1 MNHNS and CDR2 SASEGT. Written as DNA, the CDR3 is TGTGCCAGCAGTGTGGGGGACTGGACAGGGCTAAACTATGGCTACACCTTC. It translates to CASSVGDWTGLNYGYTF.